These 6 T cell receptor beta chains originate from one sample sequenced in a study of identical twins listed by TCRdb under 2016. Library generation was performed with 5' RACE. Instrument on record: Illumina HiSeq 2000. TCRdb redid the processing of the public reads, applying fastp at Q25 and MiXCR, and retained in-frame beta chains. Rows with a matching CDR3 protein are joined into one entry that keeps the most common DNA and genes. Here the sample has hundreds of thousands of distinct CDR3 sequences; 9% to 15% occur a single time. The top ten clonotypes cover around 1.6% of the sample. Separately, the same data were catalogued under a study of yellow fever vaccine responses in identical twins.

Sequenced material: PBMCs. These receptors all stem from a woman aged 18-35 years in good health.

The gene calls are TRBV18 and TRBJ1-1; D unresolved. Looked up from germline, CDR1 is KGHSH and CDR2 is LQKENI. CDR3 size: 14 residues. V was cut by 3 bases and J by 1 base, with 9 bases left in between. The CDR3 is CASSPLRENTEAFF. In DNA, the CDR3 is TGTGCCAGCTCACCCCTGCGGGAGAACACTGAAGCTTTCTTT.

The table lists this clonotype with many counts. The chain links TRBV12-3 or TRBV12-4 to TRBJ2-5; TRBD2 aligns across 7 bases. V lost 2 bases, J lost 4 bases, and 7 bases stayed unmatched. The CDR3 sequence is 15 residues long. This CDR3 is CASSLQAGKGETQYF. CDR3 sequence (DNA): TGTGCCAGCAGTTTACAAGCGGGGAAAGGAGAGACCCAGTACTTC.

The V call is TRBV24-1, the J call TRBJ2-1; 8 nucleotides match TRBD2. The germline CDR1 and CDR2 sequences are KGHDR and SFDVKD. This CDR3 comprises 17 residues. V lost 3 bases to trimming and J lost 6 bases; unmatched junction nucleotides: 12. CDR3 region: CATSDGGPGRASNEQFF. In DNA form, the CDR3 reads TGTGCCACCAGTGATGGGGGCCCCGGGAGGGCCTCCAATGAGCAGTTCTTC.

The rearrangement uses TRBV6-2 or TRBV6-3 and TRBJ2-7; 12 positions agree with TRBD2. Germline V gene data show CDR1 as MNHEY and CDR2 as SVGEGT. With V trimmed by 6 bases and J by 3 bases, 6 bases remained unmatched. The CDR3 has 15 amino acids. In nucleotides, the CDR3 is TGTGCCAGCAGCCGGGGACTAGCGGGTATCTACGAGCAGTACTTC. Protein: CASSRGLAGIYEQYF.

The CDR3 DNA reads as TGCGCCAGCAGCCCCCCGGACGGTAACACTGAAGCTTTCTTT. Translation: CASSPPDGNTEAFF. The chain joins TRBV5-1 to TRBJ1-1; unclear D gene. In germline, CDR1 is SGHRS, CDR2 YFSETQ. The CDR3 sequence is 14 residues long. Trimming removed 4 bases at V and 2 bases at J, with 12 bases between.

The sample holds a few counts of this clonotype. The chain carries TRBV12-3 or TRBV12-4 and TRBJ2-4; D possibly matches TRBD1 or TRBD2 (6 bases each). The CDR3 is made up of 15 amino acids. V was cut by 4 bases and J by 7 bases, with 17 bases left in between. CDR3 in DNA: TGTGCCAGCAGTTCAGCCGAATTGGGGGGCAACATTCAGTACTTC. This sequence encodes CASSSAELGGNIQYF.